This TCR beta chain was sequenced during a study of blood T cell repertoires in COVID-19. In the study overall: PBMCs, B-cell-depleted T cells, or T cells provided the cDNA or gDNA that made up the material.

In the authors' workflow: Researchers report that nucleated cell counts were estimated from reference gene primer amplification. The assay was immunoSEQ multiplex PCR, and TCRdb's table has in-frame clones only and misses some. V, J and clone size are taken as reported in that table, and D and trimming were inferred from the DNA itself. The sample includes 200,000 or so clones, about four fifths of them seen just once. Researchers sorted participants into cohorts using their self-reported clinical history. The CDR3 is 15 amino acids. The germline V gene has CDR1 LNHDA and CDR2 SQIVND (reference sequence). The V segment lost 2 bases and the J segment 4 bases; nucleotides outside the gene matches: 5.

Source material: PBMCs or T cells enriched from blood (not recorded which). This TCR was recovered from a woman aged 40 to 55 with acute COVID-19. J is TRBJ2-5 and V is TRBV19; 9 bases are shared with TRBD1. CDR3: CASSINRGRGETQYF. The CDR3 nucleotides are TGTGCCAGTAGTATAAACAGGGGGCGGGGAGAGACCCAGTACTTC.